The 21 T cell receptor beta chains in this list originate from one sample, sequenced in a study of OX40 agonist ivuxolimab in advanced cancers. Measured with immunoSEQ multiplex PCR; TCRdb has only the in-frame clones, and not every one. Among tens of thousands of clones listed, roughly 87% were seen once. This sample comprised CD4+ or CD8+ T cells sorted from blood, obtained in a trial of the OX40 agonist ivuxolimab. These receptors were taken from an adult with an advanced solid tumor such as melanoma, head and neck, liver or kidney cancer.

This clone came up a few times. The genes are TRBV25-1 and TRBJ1-1; D unclear. This CDR3 has 11 amino acids. V lost 7 bases, J lost 1 base, and 4 bases lay in between. Germline CDR1 MGHDK, CDR2 SYGVNS. The CDR3, as DNA: TGTGCCAGCATTAGGAACACTGAAGCTTTCTTT. Translation: CASIRNTEAFF.

The rearrangement links TRBV5-1 to TRBJ1-2; TRBD1 might be the D (6 bases). Trimming cost V 0 bases and J 0 bases, with 6 bases left between them. There are 14 residues in the CDR3. Germline CDR1 SGHRS, CDR2 YFSETQ. The CDR3 nucleotides are TGCGCCAGCAGCTTGGGGACAGCTAACTATGGCTACACCTTC. Its protein is CASSLGTANYGYTF. The full variable domain, its missing parts supplied by reference TRBV5-1 and TRBJ1-2, is KAGVTQTPRYLIKTRGQQVTLSCSPISGHRSVSWYQQTPGQGLQFLFEYFSETQRNKGNFPGRFSGRQFSNSRSEMNVSTLELGDSALYLCASSLGTANYGYTFGSGTRLTVV.

The rearrangement joins TRBV12-2 to TRBJ2-7; the table gives TRBD1 as D, unverified against the DNA. TRBV12-2 is designated a pseudogene. This CDR3 is built from 15 residues. The CDR3 DNA is TGTGCAAGTTCGCTTAGTGAAGGGGGTAGCTACGAGCAGTACTTC. Its protein product is CASSLSEGGSYEQYF.

V usage is TRBV4-3 and J usage is TRBJ1-4, with TRBD1 as a possible D gene (6 bases). Germline V lookup: CDR1 LGHNA, CDR2 YSLEER. This CDR3 has 16 residues. V was trimmed by 2 bases and J by 14 bases, leaving 24 bases between them. For the CDR3, the DNA is TGCGCCAGCAGCCAAAGGCCGGGGCCCTCAGAAAGGGGGCTGTTTTTT. Translated, it gives CASSQRPGPSERGLFF.

V and J are TRBV29-1 and TRBJ1-1; D possibly corresponds to TRBD1 (6 bases). V lost 6 bases to trimming and J lost 0 bases, with 17 bases between them. Germline CDR1 SQVTM, CDR2 ANQGSEA. The CDR3 has 15 residues. CDR3 residues: CSVRGDNSVNTEAFF. The CDR3 DNA is TGCAGCGTCAGAGGGGACAATTCTGTGAACACTGAAGCTTTCTTT.

The chain employs TRBV5-5 and TRBJ1-5; D is undetermined. V was pared by 2 bases and J by 7 bases, with 13 bases between. CDR1 SGHKS and CDR2 YYEKEE come from the germline V gene (reference sequence). CDR3 length: 14 residues. The DNA for the CDR3 is TGTGCCAGCAGCTTCGGGCCAGCGGGACAGCCCCAGCATTTT. Translating gives CASSFGPAGQPQHF.

This clone was found a few times. The chain has TRBV7-9 and TRBJ1-2; D unclear. Trimming took off 0 bases at V and 5 bases at J, with 10 bases between the two ends. From germline, CDR1 is SEHNR and CDR2 FQNEAQ (reference sequence). The CDR3 spans 14 residues. The CDR3 region has the DNA TGTGCCAGCAGCTTAGCGTCGGGAAGATATGGCTACACCTTC. Its protein product is CASSLASGRYGYTF.

The V and J genes are TRBV10-2 and TRBJ2-3, with D hard to call. The CDR3 is made up of 14 amino acids. Trimming took off 3 bases at V and 5 bases at J, with 12 bases between the two ends. The germline V gene encodes CDR1 WSHSY and CDR2 SAAADI. The CDR3 DNA sequence: TGCGCCAGCAGTGATTGGGCCCTGGGAGATACGCAGTATTTT. Its translation is CASSDWALGDTQYF.

The chain recombines TRBV29-1 with TRBJ1-2; D is unresolved. V was cut by 4 bases and J by 2 bases, with 8 bases left in between. Germline lookup yields CDR1 SQVTM and CDR2 ANQGSEA. The CDR3 totals 12 residues. CDR3 residues: CSVAVKNYGYTF. CDR3 bases: TGCAGCGTTGCAGTGAAAAACTATGGCTACACCTTC.

The rearrangement links TRBV28 to TRBJ2-7, with D maybe TRBD2 (6 bases). The CDR3 has 13 residues. V lost 6 bases to trimming and J lost 5 bases, with 14 bases between them. From germline, CDR1 is MDHEN and CDR2 SYDVKM. CDR3 sequence (DNA): TGTGCCAGCAGGCCCTGGAGGGCCCACGAGCAGTACTTC. Translating gives CASRPWRAHEQYF.

Comments on this clone: Germline and junction disagree at one end, which may indicate a read error. Other DNA variants within this sample encode the same CDR3. CDR3 DNA: TGTGCCAGCAGCAACAGATCCCTAGCGGGCTACGAGCAGTACTTT. It specifies CASSNRSLAGYEQYF. This chain uses TRBV11-2 with TRBJ2-7, with TRBD2 identical over 8 bases. Germline CDR1 SGHAT, CDR2 FQNNGV. This CDR3 has 15 amino acids.

The chain combines TRBV28 with TRBJ1-2; D is possibly TRBD1 (6 bases). The V end lost 6 bases, the J end lost 2 bases, and 19 bases lay between the germline ends. Per germline, CDR1 MDHEN and CDR2 SYDVKM. This CDR3 contains 16 residues. The CDR3 bases are TGTGCCAGCAGAGAGGGGGGGGCAGACAAGAACTATGGCTACACCTTC. Encoded protein: CASREGGADKNYGYTF.

In this sample, this clone turned up many times. The V gene is TRBV19, the J gene TRBJ2-1, with 11 bases lining up with TRBD2. The germline CDR1 and CDR2 sequences are LNHDA and SQIVND (reference sequence). V dropped 7 bases and J dropped 6; count of bases not matched to a gene: 5. The length of the CDR3 is 14 residues. CDR3 amino acids: CASTLAGGSNEQFF. The CDR3 DNA reads TGTGCCAGTACCCTAGCGGGGGGCTCCAATGAGCAGTTCTTC.

The CDR3 DNA reads as TGTGCCAGCAGCTTAGGAGGGGGACTAGCGGTCCAAGATACGCAGTATTTT. Its translation: CASSLGGGLAVQDTQYF. This chain connects TRBV7-7 to TRBJ2-3; 11 bases align to TRBD2. J lost 5 bases, V lost 1 base, and 8 bases had no gene match. This CDR3 spans 17 amino acids. Germline V gene data show CDR1 as SSHAT and CDR2 as FNYEAQ (reference sequence).

The rearrangement joins TRBV19 to TRBJ1-1; D uncertain. CDR3 length equals 15 residues. The V end was cut by 6 bases, the J end by 9 bases, with 23 bases between. Germline lookup yields CDR1 LNHDA and CDR2 SQIVND (reference sequence). The CDR3 bases are TGTGCCAGTAGGCCCGACGATGGAGGGTCGAAGAAAGCTTTCTTT. Encoded protein: CASRPDDGGSKKAFF.

The rearrangement uses TRBV20-1 and TRBJ1-2; D gene unclear. This CDR3 is 11 amino acids long. The germline V gene has CDR1 DFQATT and CDR2 SNEGSKA (reference sequence). V lost 3 bases to trimming and J lost 8 bases, with 10 bases between them. The DNA of the CDR3 is TGCAGTGCTAGGACGGTGTTAGGCTACACCTTC. It is translated as CSARTVLGYTF.

This clone was detected once. The chain recombines TRBV28 with TRBJ2-5, with 7 bases aligning to TRBD1. CDR3 size: 15 residues. J lost 6 bases, V lost 6 bases, and 13 bases had no gene match. Germline CDR1 and CDR2: MDHEN and SYDVKM. CDR3 DNA: TGTGCCAGCAGCGCCGGACAGGTTGGCCCGAAGACCCAGTACTTC. As protein: CASSAGQVGPKTQYF.

The rearrangement uses TRBV10-2 and TRBJ2-1; 14 nucleotides align to TRBD2. This CDR3 spans 13 amino acids. CDR1 and CDR2 from the germline V gene are WSHSY and SAAADI. The junction had 4 bases not matched to a gene; V was cut back by 10 bases and J by 8 bases. This CDR3 is CATGLAGGHEQFF. CDR3 nucleotides: TGCGCCACCGGACTAGCGGGAGGCCATGAGCAGTTCTTC.

The rearrangement links TRBV11-3 to TRBJ2-5, with D unclear. The V gene lost 5 bases and the J gene lost 5 bases, with 6 bases spanning the gap. CDR3 length: 11 amino acids. From germline, CDR1 is SGHNT and CDR2 YENEEA. The CDR3 sequence is CASSKGETQYF. In DNA, the CDR3 is TGTGCCAGCAGCAAAGGGGAGACCCAGTACTTC.

The CDR3 DNA follows: TGTGCCAGCAGTTTCCGACTACGCGATGAGCAGTTCTTC. Its protein is CASSFRLRDEQFF. J is TRBJ2-1 and V is TRBV6-5; D may be TRBD2 (5 bases). The V gene lost 4 bases and the J gene lost 8 bases, with 12 bases spanning the gap. Germline V gene sequence: CDR1 MNHEY, CDR2 SVGAGI. The CDR3 extends over 13 amino acids.

J is TRBJ1-6 and V is TRBV9; D gene unclear. This CDR3 has 16 residues. V lost 4 bases and J lost 10, with 21 bases in between. From germline, CDR1 is SGDLS and CDR2 YYNGEE. DNA of the CDR3: TGTGCCAGCAGCCCCCAAGTGGGCAGCACGGGATCACCCCTCCACTTT. Translating gives CASSPQVGSTGSPLHF. Variable domain in full (rest from reference TRBV9 and TRBJ1-6): DSGVTQTPKHLITATGQRVTLRCSPRSGDLSVYWYQQSLDQGLQFLIQYYNGEERAKGNILERFSAQQFPDLHSELNLSSLELGDSALYFCASSPQVGSTGSPLHFGNGTRLTVT.